This T cell receptor beta chain came from a study of response to subunit inactivated influenza vaccine. TCRdb re-called the RT-PCR reads through MiXCR, storing one row per CDR3 protein. This table has hundreds of thousands of distinct CDR3 sequences, over 9% appearing once. This CDR3 region has 13 residues. Germline assignment: CDR1 SQVTM and CDR2 ANQGSEA. This clonotype was detected many times. The sample was also linked to a second study, of T cells expressing NK-cell markers. Per that paper: TCR beta cDNA was made by 5'RACE template switching with UMIs. Cells sorted as CD3+CD56+NKG2C+, CD3+CD56+NKG2C- and CD3+CD56-NKG2C+ T cells supplied the TCR beta repertoires. The authors sequenced eight donors, of whom seven were HCMV-seropositive and one was seronegative. The same clonotypes also predominated in the CD3+CD56-NKG2C+ fraction of several donors. Expanded clones of NKG2C+ T cells had an unclear HCMV specificity.

The sample consisted of PBMCs from blood, taken on the day of vaccination. The rearrangement links TRBV29-1 to TRBJ1-6; no definite D call. The receptor was isolated from a man aged 45-65 years who received an inactivated influenza vaccine. The CDR3 loop is CTTDMNLVSPLHF. The CDR3 DNA follows: TGCACGACCGACATGAACTTGGTTTCACCCCTCCACTTT. The complete variable domain, with remaining parts taken from reference TRBV29-1 and TRBJ1-6, reads SAVISQKPSRDICQRGTSLTIQCQVDSQVTMMFWYRQQPGQSLTLIATANQGSEATYESGFVIDKFPISRPNLTFSTLTVSNMSPEDSSIYLCTTDMNLVSPLHFGNGTRLTVT.